Reported below is one TCR beta chain. The sample is drawn from a study of technical replicates of blood from several donors. This CDR3 has 15 amino acids. Per germline, CDR1 LNHDA and CDR2 SQIVND (reference sequence). The V end was cut by 5 bases, the J end by 2 bases, with 15 bases between. Measured with immunoSEQ multiplex PCR; TCRdb has only the in-frame clones, and not every one. The table shows tens of thousands of clones, with 93% occurring only once. The chain has TRBV19 and TRBJ1-2; TRBD1 might be the D (6 bases). This sequence was found in a human donor in good health. Input material: T cells isolated from PBMCs. In DNA, the CDR3 is TGTGCCAGTAGTCCCGGCAGTGGGGGCAACTATGGCTACACCTTC. Amino acids: CASSPGSGGNYGYTF. Complete variable domain (other parts from reference TRBV19 and TRBJ1-2): DGGITQSPKYLFRKEGQNVTLSCEQNLNHDAMYWYRQDPGQGLRLIYYSQIVNDFQKGDIAEGYSVSREKKESFPLTVTSAQKNPTAFYLCASSPGSGGNYGYTFGSGTRLTVV.